This TCR beta chain was sequenced during a study of blood T cell repertoires in COVID-19. On the study more broadly: Sites across the United States, Italy and Spain contributed samples from acute and convalescent COVID-19. Sample material is recorded as cDNA or gDNA derived from T cells, B-cell-depleted T cells, or PBMCs.

V lost 7 bases and J lost 5, with 12 bases in between. Germline V gene sequence: CDR1 MNHNY, CDR2 SVGAGI (reference sequence). The CDR3 runs 12 residues. This clone has only a few counts. Study processing details: Reference gene primer amplification yielded estimated nucleated cell counts. Data came from immunoSEQ multiplex PCR; TCRdb stores just in-frame clones and leaves some out. V and J calls plus clone size are reproduced from that table; the DNA served to infer D and trimming. The sample has about 30,000 clones; roughly 65% are singletons. The sequence was obtained from a human donor in a cohort sampled during active COVID-19. Source material: peripheral blood. The rearrangement links TRBV6-6 to TRBJ2-7, with D possibly TRBD2 on 6 matching bases. The CDR3 region has the DNA TGTGCCAGCAAGCGGGTGGAAAACGAGCAGTACTTC. Amino acids: CASKRVENEQYF.